This paragraph covers one T cell receptor (beta chain) sequence. Its antigen is not known. The data belong to a study of post-analysis software for immune sequencing data. Study at large: The study covered relapsing-remitting, secondary progressive and progressive-relapsing courses of multiple sclerosis.

Libraries were made from TCR beta cDNA, and they carried unique molecular identifiers. Between about 0.85 and 11 million T cells gave rise to roughly 0.5 million cDNA molecules. TCRdb used MiXCR to reprocess the PCR reads, holding one entry per CDR3 protein. There are roughly 600,000 distinct CDR3 sequences in the sample; about 44% occur only once, and more than 1.5% lies in the top ten. This CDR3 comprises 15 residues. Trimming cost V 4 bases and J 4 bases, with 16 bases left between them. Germline assignment: CDR1 SGHRS and CDR2 YFSETQ. Study results and caveats: Relative to controls, patients with multiple sclerosis showed significantly lower normalized Chao1 diversity. Roughly five TRBV segments were significantly more frequent in patients than in controls. TRBV5-6, TRBV5-1 and TRBV20-1 were among these segments.

This TCR derives from a girl between 10 and 17 years old with multiple sclerosis. The chain couples TRBV5-1 to TRBJ2-3; D not certain. Input material: blood. CDR3 DNA: TGCGCCAGCAGCGTGACTCTGACTTCCGCAGATACGCAGTATTTT. Amino acids: CASSVTLTSADTQYF. Full variable domain (missing parts from reference TRBV5-1 and TRBJ2-3): KAGVTQTPRYLIKTRGQQVTLSCSPISGHRSVSWYQQTPGQGLQFLFEYFSETQRNKGNFPGRFSGRQFSNSRSEMNVSTLELGDSALYLCASSVTLTSADTQYFGPGTRLTVL.